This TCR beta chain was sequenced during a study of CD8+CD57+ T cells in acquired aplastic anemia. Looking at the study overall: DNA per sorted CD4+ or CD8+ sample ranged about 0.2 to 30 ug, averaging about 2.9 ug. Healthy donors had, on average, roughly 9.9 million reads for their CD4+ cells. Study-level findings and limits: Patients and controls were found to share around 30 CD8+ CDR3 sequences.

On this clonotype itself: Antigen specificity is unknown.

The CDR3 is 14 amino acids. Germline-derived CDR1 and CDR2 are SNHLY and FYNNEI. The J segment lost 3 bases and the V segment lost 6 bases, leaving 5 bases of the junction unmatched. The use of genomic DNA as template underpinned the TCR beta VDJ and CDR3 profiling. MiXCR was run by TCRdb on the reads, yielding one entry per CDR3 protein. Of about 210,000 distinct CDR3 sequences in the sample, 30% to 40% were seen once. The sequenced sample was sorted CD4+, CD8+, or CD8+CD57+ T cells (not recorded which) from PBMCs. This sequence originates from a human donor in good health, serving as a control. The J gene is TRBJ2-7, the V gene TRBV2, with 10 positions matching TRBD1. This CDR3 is CASRAGTGVYEQYF. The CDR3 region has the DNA TGTGCCAGCAGGGCCGGGACAGGGGTCTACGAGCAGTACTTC. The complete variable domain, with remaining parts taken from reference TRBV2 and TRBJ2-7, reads EPEVTQTPSHQVTQMGQEVILRCVPISNHLYFYWYRQILGQKVEFLVSFYNNEISEKSEIFDDQFSVERPDGSNFTLKIRSTKLEDSAMYFCASRAGTGVYEQYFGPGTRLTVT.